The source of this T cell receptor beta chain is a study of TIL therapy for anti-PD-1-resistant metastatic lung cancer. Described time point: pre-treatment sample, taken before nivolumab and TIL therapy. As concerns this clone: This sample also contains other DNA sequences that code for the same CDR3.

This was the immunoSEQ v3 assay. The repertoire was sequenced with immunoSEQ multiplex PCR; TCRdb's copy has only in-frame clones and lacks some. The sample records 55,000 to 60,000 clones, 70% to 75% being singletons. CDR1 LNHNV and CDR2 YYDKDF come from the germline V gene (reference sequence). CDR3 length equals 14 residues. The V end was cut by 0 bases, the J end by 8 bases, with 10 bases between. The material was blood, obtained at baseline. The sequence was collected from a person aged 25 to 80 with non-small cell lung cancer. The V call is TRBV15, the J call TRBJ1-4; TRBD1 is a possible D gene (6 bases). The CDR3 reads CATSRDRGAEKLFF. As DNA, the CDR3 is TGTGCCACCAGCAGAGATCGGGGGGCAGAAAAACTGTTTTTT.